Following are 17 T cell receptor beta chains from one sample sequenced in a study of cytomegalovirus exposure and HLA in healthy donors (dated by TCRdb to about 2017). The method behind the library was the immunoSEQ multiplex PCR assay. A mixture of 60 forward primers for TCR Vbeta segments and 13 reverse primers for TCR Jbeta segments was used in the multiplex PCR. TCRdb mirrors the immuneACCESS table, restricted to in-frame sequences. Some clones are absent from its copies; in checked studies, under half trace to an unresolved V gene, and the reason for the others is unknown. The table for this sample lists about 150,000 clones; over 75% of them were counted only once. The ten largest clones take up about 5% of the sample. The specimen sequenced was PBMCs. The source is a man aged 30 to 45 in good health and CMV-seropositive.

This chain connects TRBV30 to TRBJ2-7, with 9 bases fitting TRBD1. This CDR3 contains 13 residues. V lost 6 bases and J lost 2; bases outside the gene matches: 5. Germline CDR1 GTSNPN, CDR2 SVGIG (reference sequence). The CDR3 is CACIRDRAYEQYF. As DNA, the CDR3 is TGTGCCTGTATCCGGGACAGGGCCTACGAGCAGTACTTC.

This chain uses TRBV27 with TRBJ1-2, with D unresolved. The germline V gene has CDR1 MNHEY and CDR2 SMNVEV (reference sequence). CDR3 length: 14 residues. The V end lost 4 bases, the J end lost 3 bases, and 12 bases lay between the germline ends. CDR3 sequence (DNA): TGTGCCAGCAGTTCTACAGACGGCTACTATGGCTACACCTTC. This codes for CASSSTDGYYGYTF.

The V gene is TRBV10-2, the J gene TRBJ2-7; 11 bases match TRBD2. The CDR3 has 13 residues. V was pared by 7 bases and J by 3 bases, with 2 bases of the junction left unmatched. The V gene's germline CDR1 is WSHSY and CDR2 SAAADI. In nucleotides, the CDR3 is TGCGCCAGCACCCTAGCGGGGGGCTACGAGCAGTACTTC. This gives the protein CASTLAGGYEQYF.

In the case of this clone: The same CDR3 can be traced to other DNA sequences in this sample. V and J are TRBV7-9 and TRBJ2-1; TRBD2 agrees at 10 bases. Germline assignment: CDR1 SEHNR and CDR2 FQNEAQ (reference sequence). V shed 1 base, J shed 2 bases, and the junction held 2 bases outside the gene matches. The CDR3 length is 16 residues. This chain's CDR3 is CASSLGAGGPYNEQFF. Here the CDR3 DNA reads TGTGCCAGCAGCTTAGGAGCGGGGGGGCCCTACAATGAGCAGTTCTTC.

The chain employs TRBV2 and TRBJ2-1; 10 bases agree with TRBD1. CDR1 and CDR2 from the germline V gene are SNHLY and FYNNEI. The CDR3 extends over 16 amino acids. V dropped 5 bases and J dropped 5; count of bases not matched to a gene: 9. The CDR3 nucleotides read TGTGCCAGCAGTCGTCGGAGGGACAGGGGCGACAATGAGCAGTTCTTC. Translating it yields CASSRRRDRGDNEQFF.

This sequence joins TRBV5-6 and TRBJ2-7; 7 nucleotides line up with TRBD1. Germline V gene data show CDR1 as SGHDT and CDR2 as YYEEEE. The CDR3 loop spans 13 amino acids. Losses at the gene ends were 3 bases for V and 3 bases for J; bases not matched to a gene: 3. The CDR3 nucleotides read TGTGCCAGCAGCTGGGGGACAGTCTACGAGCAGTACTTC. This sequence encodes CASSWGTVYEQYF.

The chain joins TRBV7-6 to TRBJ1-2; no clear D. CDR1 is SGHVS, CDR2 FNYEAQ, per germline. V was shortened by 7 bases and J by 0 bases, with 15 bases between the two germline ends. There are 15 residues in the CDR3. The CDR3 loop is CASTEEAAANYGYTF. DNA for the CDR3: TGTGCCAGCACGGAGGAGGCAGCAGCTAACTATGGCTACACCTTC.

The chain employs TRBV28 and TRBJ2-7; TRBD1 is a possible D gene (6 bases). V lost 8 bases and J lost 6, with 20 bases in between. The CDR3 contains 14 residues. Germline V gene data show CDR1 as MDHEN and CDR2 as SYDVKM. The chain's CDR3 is CASSSDQGLREQYF. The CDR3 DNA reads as TGTGCCAGCTCATCCGACCAGGGGTTACGCGAGCAGTACTTC. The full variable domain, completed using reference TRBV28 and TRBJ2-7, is DVKVTQSSRYLVKRTGEKVFLECVQDMDHENMFWYRQDPGLGLRLIYFSYDVKMKEKGDIPEGYSVSREKKERFSLILESASTNQTSMYLCASSSDQGLREQYFGPGTRLTVT.

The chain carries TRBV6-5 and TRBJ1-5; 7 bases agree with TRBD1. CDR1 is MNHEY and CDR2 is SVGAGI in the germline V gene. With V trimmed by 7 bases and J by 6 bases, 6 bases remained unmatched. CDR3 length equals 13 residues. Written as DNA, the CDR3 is TGTGCCAGCAAGGGGGCTTGGGGTCAGCCCCAGCATTTT. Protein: CASKGAWGQPQHF.

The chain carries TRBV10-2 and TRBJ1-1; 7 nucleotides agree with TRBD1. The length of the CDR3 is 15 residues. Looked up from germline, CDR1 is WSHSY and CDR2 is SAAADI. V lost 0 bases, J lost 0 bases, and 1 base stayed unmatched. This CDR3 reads CASSESTGLNTEAFF. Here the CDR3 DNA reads TGCGCCAGCAGTGAGTCGACAGGGCTGAACACTGAAGCTTTCTTT.

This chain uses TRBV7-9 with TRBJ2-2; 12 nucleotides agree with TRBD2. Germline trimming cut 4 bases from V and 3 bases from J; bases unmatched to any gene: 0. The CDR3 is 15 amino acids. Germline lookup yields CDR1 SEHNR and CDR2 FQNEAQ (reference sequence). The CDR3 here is CASSWTSGDTGELFF. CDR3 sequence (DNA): TGTGCCAGCAGCTGGACTAGCGGGGACACCGGGGAGCTGTTTTTT.

In DNA form, the CDR3 reads TGTGCCAGCAGTGAAGGGGGCGGGGGGGGGTTGCCCCAGCATTTT. Translating it yields CASSEGGGGGLPQHF. The J gene is TRBJ1-5, the V gene TRBV6-1; TRBD1 might be the D (5 bases). V lost 1 base, J lost 9 bases, and 16 bases lay in between. The CDR3 spans 15 residues. The V gene's germline CDR1 is MNHNS and CDR2 SASEGT.

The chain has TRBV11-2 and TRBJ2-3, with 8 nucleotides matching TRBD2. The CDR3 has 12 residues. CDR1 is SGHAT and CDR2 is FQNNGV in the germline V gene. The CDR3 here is CAVSGSTDTQYF. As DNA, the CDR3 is TGTGCAGTAAGCGGGAGTACAGATACGCAGTATTTT.

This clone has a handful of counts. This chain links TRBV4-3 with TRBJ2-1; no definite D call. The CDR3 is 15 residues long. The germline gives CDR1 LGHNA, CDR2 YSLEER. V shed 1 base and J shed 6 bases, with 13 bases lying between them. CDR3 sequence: CASSQVLAVINEQFF. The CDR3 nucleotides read TGCGCCAGCAGCCAAGTTCTGGCAGTGATCAATGAGCAGTTCTTC.

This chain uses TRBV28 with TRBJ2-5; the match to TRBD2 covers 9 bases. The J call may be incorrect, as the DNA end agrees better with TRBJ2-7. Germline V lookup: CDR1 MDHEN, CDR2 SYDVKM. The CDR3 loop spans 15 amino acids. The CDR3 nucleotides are TGTGCCAGCAGTTTAGCGGGAGGGAGCAGCTACGAGCAGTACTTC. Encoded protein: CASSLAGGSSYEQYF.

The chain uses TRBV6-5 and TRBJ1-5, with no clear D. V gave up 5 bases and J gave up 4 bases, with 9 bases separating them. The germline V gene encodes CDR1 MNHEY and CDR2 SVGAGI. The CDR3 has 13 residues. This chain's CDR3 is CASSRAQNQPQHF. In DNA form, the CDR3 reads TGTGCCAGCAGTCGAGCCCAAAATCAGCCCCAGCATTTT.

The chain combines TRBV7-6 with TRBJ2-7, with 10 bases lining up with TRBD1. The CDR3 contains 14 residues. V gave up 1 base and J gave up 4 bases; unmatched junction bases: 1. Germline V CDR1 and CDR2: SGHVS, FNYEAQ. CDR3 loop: CASSLGGQGYEQYF. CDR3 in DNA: TGTGCCAGCAGCTTAGGGGGACAGGGGTACGAGCAGTACTTC.